This TCR beta chain was sequenced in a study of shared clonotypes between healthy human individuals. As for the study in general: The people who gave samples were two women and a few men aged 18 to 49. Researchers assigned three CD4 naive, three CD4 memory, two CD8 naive and one CD8 memory plate to each donor. Study-wide results and limits: An effect of sequencing depth on clonotype sharing among donors was expected.

As concerns this clone: Its antigen remains unidentified.

Terminally differentiated effector memory CD45RA+ cells were excluded from the naive CD8 cells, which were CD45RO-negative and positively selected for CCR7. The CDR3 totals 14 residues. With 6 bases clipped from V and 3 bases from J, the junction kept 6 bases outside the gene matches. The V gene's germline CDR1 is MDHEN and CDR2 SYDVKM. It was at deep level that the assay was run. This table comes from immunoSEQ multiplex PCR, and its TCRdb copy is limited to in-frame clones, with some not included. The sample carries roughly 590,000 clones, 95% to 96% recorded once. This receptor was identified in a woman in her twenties or thirties in good health. Sequenced material: naive CD8+ T cells sorted from blood. The rearrangement joins TRBV28 to TRBJ2-7; 9 bases are shared with TRBD1. CDR3 nucleotide sequence: TGTGCCAGCAGCGTCCGGGACAGGGTCTACGAGCAGTACTTC. Translating gives CASSVRDRVYEQYF.